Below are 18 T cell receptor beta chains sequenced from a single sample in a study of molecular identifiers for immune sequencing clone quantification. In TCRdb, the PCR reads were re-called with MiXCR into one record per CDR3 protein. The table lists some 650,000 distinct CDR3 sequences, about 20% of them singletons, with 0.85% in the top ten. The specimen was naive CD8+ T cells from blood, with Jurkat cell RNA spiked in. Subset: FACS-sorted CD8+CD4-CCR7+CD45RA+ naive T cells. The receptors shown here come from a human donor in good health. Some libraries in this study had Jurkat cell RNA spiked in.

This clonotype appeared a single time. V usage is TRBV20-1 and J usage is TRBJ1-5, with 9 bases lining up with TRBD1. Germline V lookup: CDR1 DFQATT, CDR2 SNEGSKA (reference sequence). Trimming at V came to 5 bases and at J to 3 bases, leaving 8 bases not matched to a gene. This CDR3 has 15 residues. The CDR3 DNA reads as TGCAGTGCTGACTCCACAGGGGGCACCAATCAGCCCCAGCATTTT. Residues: CSADSTGGTNQPQHF.

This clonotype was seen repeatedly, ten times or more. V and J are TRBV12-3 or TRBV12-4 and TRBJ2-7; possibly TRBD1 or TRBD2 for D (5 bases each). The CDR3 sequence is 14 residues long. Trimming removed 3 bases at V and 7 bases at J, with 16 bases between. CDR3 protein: CASSLGTAQGEQYF. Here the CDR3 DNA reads TGTGCCAGCAGTTTGGGGACCGCCCAAGGGGAGCAGTACTTC.

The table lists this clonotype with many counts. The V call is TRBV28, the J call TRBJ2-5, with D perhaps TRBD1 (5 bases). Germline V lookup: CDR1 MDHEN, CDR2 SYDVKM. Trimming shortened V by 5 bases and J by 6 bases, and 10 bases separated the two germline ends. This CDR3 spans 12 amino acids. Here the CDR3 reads CASSQGLQTQYF. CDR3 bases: TGTGCCAGCAGTCAGGGCCTTCAGACCCAGTACTTC.

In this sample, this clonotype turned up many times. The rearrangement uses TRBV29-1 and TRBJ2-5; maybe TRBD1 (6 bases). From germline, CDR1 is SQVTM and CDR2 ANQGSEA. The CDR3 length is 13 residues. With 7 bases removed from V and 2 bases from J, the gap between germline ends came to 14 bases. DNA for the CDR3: TGCAGCGCTCCCGGGACACTACAAGAGACCCAGTACTTC. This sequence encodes CSAPGTLQETQYF.

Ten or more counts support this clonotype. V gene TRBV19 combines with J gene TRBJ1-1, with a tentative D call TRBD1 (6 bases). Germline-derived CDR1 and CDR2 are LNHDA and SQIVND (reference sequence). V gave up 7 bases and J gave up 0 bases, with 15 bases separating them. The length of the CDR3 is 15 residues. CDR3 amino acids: CASNTGNFMNTEAFF. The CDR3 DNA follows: TGTGCCAGTAATACAGGGAATTTCATGAACACTGAAGCTTTCTTT.

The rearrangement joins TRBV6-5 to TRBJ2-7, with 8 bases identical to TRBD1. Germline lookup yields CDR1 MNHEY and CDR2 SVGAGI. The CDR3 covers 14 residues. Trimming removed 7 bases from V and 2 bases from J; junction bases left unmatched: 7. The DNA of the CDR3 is TGTGCCAGCAAGTCGGGACAGGCCCCCTACGAGCAGTACTTC. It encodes CASKSGQAPYEQYF.

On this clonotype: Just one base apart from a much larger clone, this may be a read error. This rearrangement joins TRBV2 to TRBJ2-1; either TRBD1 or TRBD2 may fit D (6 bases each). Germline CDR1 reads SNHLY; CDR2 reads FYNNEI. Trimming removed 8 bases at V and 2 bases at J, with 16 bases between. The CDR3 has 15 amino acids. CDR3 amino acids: CASGVGGSTYNEQFF. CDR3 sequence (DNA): TGTGCCAGCGGTGTAGGGGGGAGTACCTACAATGAGCAGTTCTTC.

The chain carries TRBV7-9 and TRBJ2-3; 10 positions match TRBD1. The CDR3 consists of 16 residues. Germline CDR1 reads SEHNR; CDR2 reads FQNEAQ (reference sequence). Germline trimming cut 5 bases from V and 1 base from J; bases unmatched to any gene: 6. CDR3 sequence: CASSTRGTGGTDTQYF. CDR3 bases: TGTGCCAGCAGCACTCGCGGGACAGGGGGCACAGATACGCAGTATTTT. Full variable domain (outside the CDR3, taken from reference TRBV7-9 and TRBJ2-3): DTGVSQNPRHKITKRGQNVTFRCDPISEHNRLYWYRQTLGQGPEFLTYFQNEAQLEKSRLLSDRFSAERPKGSFSTLEIQRTEQGDSAMYLCASSTRGTGGTDTQYFGPGTRLTVL.

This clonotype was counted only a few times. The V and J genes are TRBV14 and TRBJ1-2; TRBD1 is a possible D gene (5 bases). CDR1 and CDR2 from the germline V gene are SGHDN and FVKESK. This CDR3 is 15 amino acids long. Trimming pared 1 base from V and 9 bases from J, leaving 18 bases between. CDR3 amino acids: CASSQVGTSLLSYTF. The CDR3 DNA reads TGTGCCAGCAGCCAAGTCGGGACGTCCCTTCTGAGCTACACCTTC.

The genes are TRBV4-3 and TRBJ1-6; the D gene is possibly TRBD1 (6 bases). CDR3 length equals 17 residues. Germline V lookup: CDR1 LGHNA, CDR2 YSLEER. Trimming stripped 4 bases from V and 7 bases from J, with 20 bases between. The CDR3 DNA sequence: TGCGCCAGCAGCCCCGGCCGGGGACAAGAAGGGAATTCACCCCTCCACTTT. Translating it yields CASSPGRGQEGNSPLHF.

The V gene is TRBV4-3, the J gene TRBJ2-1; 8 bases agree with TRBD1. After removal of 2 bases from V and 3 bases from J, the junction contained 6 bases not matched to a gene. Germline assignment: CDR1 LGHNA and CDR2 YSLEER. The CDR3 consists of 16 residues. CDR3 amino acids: CASSQSTGELYNEQFF. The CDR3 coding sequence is TGCGCCAGCAGCCAATCGACAGGGGAACTCTACAATGAGCAGTTCTTC.

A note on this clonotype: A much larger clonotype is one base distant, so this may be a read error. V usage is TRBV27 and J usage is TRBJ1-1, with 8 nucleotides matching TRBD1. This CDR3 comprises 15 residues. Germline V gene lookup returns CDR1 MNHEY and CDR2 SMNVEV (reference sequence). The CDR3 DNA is TGTACCAGCAGTAACCCCAGGGGGCTTAACACTGAAGCTTTCTTT. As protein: CTSSNPRGLNTEAFF.

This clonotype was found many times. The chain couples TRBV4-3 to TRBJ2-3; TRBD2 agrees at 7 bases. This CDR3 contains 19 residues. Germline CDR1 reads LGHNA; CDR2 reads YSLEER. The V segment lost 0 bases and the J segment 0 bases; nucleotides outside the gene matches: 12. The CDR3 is CASSQDSWEGLGSTDTQYF. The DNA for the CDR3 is TGCGCCAGCAGCCAAGATTCGTGGGAGGGCCTAGGAAGCACAGATACGCAGTATTTT.

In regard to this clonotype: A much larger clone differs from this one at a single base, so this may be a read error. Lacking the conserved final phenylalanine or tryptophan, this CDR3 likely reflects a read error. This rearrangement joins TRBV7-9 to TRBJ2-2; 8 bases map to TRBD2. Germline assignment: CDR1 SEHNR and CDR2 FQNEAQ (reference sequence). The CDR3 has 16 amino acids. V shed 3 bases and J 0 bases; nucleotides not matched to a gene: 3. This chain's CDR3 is CASSFELAANTGELFL. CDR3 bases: TGTGCCAGCAGCTTCGAACTAGCGGCGAACACCGGGGAGCTGTTTCTT.

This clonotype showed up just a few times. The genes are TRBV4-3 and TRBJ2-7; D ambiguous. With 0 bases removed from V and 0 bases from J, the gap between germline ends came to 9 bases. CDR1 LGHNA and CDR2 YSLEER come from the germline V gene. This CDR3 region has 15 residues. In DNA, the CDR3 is TGCGCCAGCAGCCAAGATGTTAAGGGCTCCTACGAGCAGTACTTC. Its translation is CASSQDVKGSYEQYF.

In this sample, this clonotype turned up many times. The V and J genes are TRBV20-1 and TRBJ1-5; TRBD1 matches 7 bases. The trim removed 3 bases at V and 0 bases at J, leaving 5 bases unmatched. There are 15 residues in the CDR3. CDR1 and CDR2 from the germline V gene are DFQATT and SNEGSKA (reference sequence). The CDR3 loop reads CSARRDRYSNQPQHF. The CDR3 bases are TGCAGTGCTAGGAGGGACAGATATAGCAATCAGCCCCAGCATTTT.

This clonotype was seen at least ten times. Here the CDR3 reads CASSEAVYSTDTQYF. DNA of the CDR3: TGTGCCAGCAGTGAAGCGGTGTACAGTACAGATACGCAGTATTTT. The chain joins TRBV2 to TRBJ2-3; D ambiguous. CDR1 and CDR2 (germline): SNHLY, FYNNEI. The V end lost 0 bases, the J end lost 3 bases, and 10 bases lay between the germline ends. This CDR3 spans 15 amino acids.

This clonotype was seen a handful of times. The chain's CDR3 is CASSLEVGQGAFNEQFF. The CDR3 region has the DNA TGTGCCAGCAGCTTAGAAGTGGGACAGGGGGCGTTCAATGAGCAGTTCTTC. The rearrangement joins TRBV11-2 to TRBJ2-1; TRBD1 aligns across 12 bases. The V and J ends lost 0 bases and 6 bases, in that order; junction bases with no gene match: 6. This CDR3 has 17 residues. Germline V gene sequence: CDR1 SGHAT, CDR2 FQNNGV.